This T cell receptor beta chain was captured in a study of Tregs in tolerant kidney transplant recipients. General study results and limits: In tolerant patients, donor-specific Tregs outgrew total Tregs, suggesting antigen-driven expansion. The small number of patients limits these findings pending further validation.

Sequenced by immunoSEQ multiplex PCR; TCRdb stores in-frame clones only, minus some. The sample contains fewer than 80,000 clones, about 98% of which appear only once. Thawed PBMCs were FACS-sorted into unstimulated CD4+CD25+CD127- regulatory T cells, CD4+CD25- non-regulatory cells, CD4 and CD8 cells. With V trimmed by 6 bases and J by 0 bases, 4 bases remained unmatched. The CDR3 spans 16 residues. Germline CDR1 is MDHEN and CDR2 is SYDVKM. Comments on this clone: What it binds is not known.

This clonotype was sampled from a human donor who received a combined kidney and bone marrow transplant. The specimen comprised CD4+ T cells from blood, sampled before the transplant. V and J are TRBV28 and TRBJ2-2; 10 bases are shared with TRBD2. CDR3 amino acids: CASSRSGGTNTGELFF. CDR3 DNA sequence: TGTGCCAGCAGCCGTAGCGGGGGGACGAACACCGGGGAGCTGTTTTTT.